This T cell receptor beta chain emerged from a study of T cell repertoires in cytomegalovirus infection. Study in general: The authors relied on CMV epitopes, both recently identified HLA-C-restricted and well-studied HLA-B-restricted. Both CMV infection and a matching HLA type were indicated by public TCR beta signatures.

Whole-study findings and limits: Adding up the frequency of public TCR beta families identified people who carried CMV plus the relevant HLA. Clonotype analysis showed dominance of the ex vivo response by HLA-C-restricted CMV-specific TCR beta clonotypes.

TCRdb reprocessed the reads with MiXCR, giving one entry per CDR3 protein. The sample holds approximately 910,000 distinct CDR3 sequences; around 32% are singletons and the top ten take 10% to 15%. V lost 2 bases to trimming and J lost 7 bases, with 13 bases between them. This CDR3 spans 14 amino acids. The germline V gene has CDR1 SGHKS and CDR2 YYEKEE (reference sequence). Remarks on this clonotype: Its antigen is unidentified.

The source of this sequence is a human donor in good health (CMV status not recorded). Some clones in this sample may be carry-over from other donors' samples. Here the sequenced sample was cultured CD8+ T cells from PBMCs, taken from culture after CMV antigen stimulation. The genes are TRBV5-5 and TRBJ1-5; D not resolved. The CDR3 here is CASSLFEGKQPQHF. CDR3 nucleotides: TGTGCCAGCAGCTTATTTGAGGGAAAGCAGCCCCAGCATTTT.